A single sample gave rise to the 5 T cell receptor beta chains below, sequenced in a study of T-cell memory formation after mild COVID-19. TCRdb re-derived calls from the 5' RACE reads in MiXCR, one entry per CDR3 protein. The data contain 350,000 to 500,000 distinct CDR3 sequences, about a sixth of them singletons. The sequenced sample was PBMCs or a T cell subset sorted from them (not recorded which). The receptor set was obtained from a man aged 18 to 30 who had mild COVID-19 (a few samples of this study predate the infection). Cell type and time point are not known.

There are a few counts of this clonotype. This chain connects TRBV18 to TRBJ1-4; 8 bases are shared with TRBD1. The germline CDR1 and CDR2 sequences are KGHSH and LQKENI. V lost 6 bases, J lost 6 bases, and 3 bases stayed unmatched. This CDR3 region has 13 residues. Here the CDR3 reads CASSEQGDEKLFF. Here the CDR3 DNA reads TGTGCCAGCTCGGAACAGGGGGATGAAAAACTGTTTTTT. Full variable domain (remainder filled in from reference TRBV18 and TRBJ1-4): NAGVMQNPRHLVRRRGQEARLRCSPMKGHSHVYWYRQLPEEGLKFMVYLQKENIIDESGMPKERFSAEFPKEGPSILRIQQVVRGDSAAYFCASSEQGDEKLFFGSGTQLSVL.

V and J are TRBV3-2 and TRBJ2-7; the D call TRBD1 from the table was never checked on the DNA. TRBV3-2 is assigned pseudogene status. This CDR3 comprises 13 residues. The CDR3: CASSQDGEAGASV. DNA for the CDR3: TGTGCCAGCAGCCAAGATGGAGAAGCAGGGGCGTCCGTC.

The chain combines TRBV15 with TRBJ1-6; a possible D gene is TRBD1 (5 bases). V was clipped by 1 base and J by 7 bases, with 17 bases between them. Germline CDR1 is LNHNV and CDR2 is YYDKDF (reference sequence). This CDR3 comprises 17 residues. CDR3 protein: CATSRGDSSLGNSPLHF. The CDR3 DNA follows: TGTGCCACCAGCAGAGGGGACTCATCCCTGGGGAATTCACCCCTCCACTTT.

This clonotype appeared a single time. The chain joins TRBV7-7 to TRBJ2-2; maybe TRBD1 (5 bases). V was pared by 1 base and J by 3 bases, with 9 bases between. Germline assignment: CDR1 SSHAT and CDR2 FNYEAQ (reference sequence). This CDR3 is 15 amino acids long. CDR3 bases: TGTGCCAGCAGCTTAGAGGCAGGGCACACCGGGGAGCTGTTTTTT. Translating gives CASSLEAGHTGELFF.

A few counts support this clonotype. The chain recombines TRBV15 with TRBJ1-6; perhaps TRBD1 as D (6 bases). This CDR3 region has 15 residues. CDR1 is LNHNV and CDR2 is YYDKDF in the germline V gene (reference sequence). V was trimmed by 3 bases and J by 0 bases, leaving 6 bases between them. The CDR3 nucleotides read TGTGCCACCAGCAGGGACAGCTCCTATAATTCACCCCTCCACTTT. This codes for CATSRDSSYNSPLHF.